This T cell receptor (beta chain) was retrieved from a study of memory CD4+ T cells and cytomegalovirus serostatus. TCRdb's copy holds only in-frame clones and misses some; the assay was immunoSEQ multiplex PCR. The table shows under 85,000 clones, with 78% occurring only once. The sort gate was single viable CD3+CD4+CD8-CD45RO+ cells for memory CD4+ T cells. Trimming stripped 2 bases from V and 6 bases from J, with 10 bases between. The CDR3 has 14 residues. Germline-derived CDR1 and CDR2 are SGHVS and FQNEAQ. Remarks on this clone: Other DNA sequences from this sample encode an identical CDR3 as well.

The sequence was obtained from an adult in good health and CMV-seropositive. The rearrangement links TRBV7-8 to TRBJ2-2; no definite D call. Sequenced: memory CD4+ T cells from blood. CDR3 amino acids: CASSLRGRAGELFF. The CDR3 DNA reads TGTGCCAGCAGCTTACGCGGACGGGCCGGGGAGCTGTTTTTT.